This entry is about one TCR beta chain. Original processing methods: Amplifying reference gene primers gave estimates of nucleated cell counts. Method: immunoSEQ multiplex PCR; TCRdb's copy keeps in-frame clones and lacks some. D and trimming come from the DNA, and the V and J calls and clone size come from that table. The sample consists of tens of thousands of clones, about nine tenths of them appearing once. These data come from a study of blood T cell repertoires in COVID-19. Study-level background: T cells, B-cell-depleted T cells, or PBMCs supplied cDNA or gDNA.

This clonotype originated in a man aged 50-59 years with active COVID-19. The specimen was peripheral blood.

CDR3 in DNA: TGTGCCACCAGCAGTGAGGGACAGGGCTACGAGCAGTACTTC. Protein sequence: CATSSEGQGYEQYF. V is TRBV15 and J is TRBJ2-7; 9 positions match TRBD1. The CDR3 length is 14 residues. With V trimmed by 3 bases and J by 3 bases, 3 bases remained unmatched. In germline, CDR1 is LNHNV, CDR2 YYDKDF (reference sequence).